The clone carrying this T cell receptor beta chain was seen more than once but under ten times. Its cognate antigen is unknown. This record belongs to a study of identical twins. General study points: Part of the zero-insertion signal could reflect confounding by invariant MAIT and iNKT cells. In drawing conclusions, the study used cross-sectional statistical analysis and did not follow the same donors.

One entry per CDR3 protein results from TCRdb running MiXCR on the 5' RACE reads. The table includes 250,000 to 350,000 distinct CDR3 sequences, more than 8% detected once. From germline, CDR1 is SEHNR and CDR2 FQNEAQ (reference sequence). This CDR3 has 15 residues. The V segment lost 3 bases and the J segment 3 bases; nucleotides outside the gene matches: 5. These data were likewise used in another study, on yellow fever vaccine responses in identical twins.

This TCR was sampled from a woman in her late teens or twenties in good health. Sample: CD8+ T cells sorted from blood. The chain is built from TRBV7-9 and TRBJ2-1; 7 positions match TRBD1. CDR3 coding DNA: TGTGCCAGCAGCTTCGGGGCAGGGGGCTACAATGAGCAGTTCTTC. Translation gives CASSFGAGGYNEQFF.